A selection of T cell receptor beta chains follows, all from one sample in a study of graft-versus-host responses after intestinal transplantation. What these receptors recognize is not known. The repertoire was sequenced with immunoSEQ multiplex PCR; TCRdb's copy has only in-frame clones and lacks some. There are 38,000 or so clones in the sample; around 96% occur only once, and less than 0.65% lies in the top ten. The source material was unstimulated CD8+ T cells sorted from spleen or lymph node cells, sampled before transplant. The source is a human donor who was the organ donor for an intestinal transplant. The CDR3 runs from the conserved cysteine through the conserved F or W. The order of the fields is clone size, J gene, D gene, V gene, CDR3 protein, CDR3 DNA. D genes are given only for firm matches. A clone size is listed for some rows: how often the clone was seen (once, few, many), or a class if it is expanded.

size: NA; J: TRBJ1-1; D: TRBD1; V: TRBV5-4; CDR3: CASSGQGTTEAFF; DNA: TGTGCCAGCAGCGGACAGGGGACCACTGAAGCTTTCTTT
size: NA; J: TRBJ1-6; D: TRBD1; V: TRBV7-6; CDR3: CASSAGTDNSPLHF; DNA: TGTGCCAGCAGCGCCGGGACAGACAATTCACCCCTCCACTTT
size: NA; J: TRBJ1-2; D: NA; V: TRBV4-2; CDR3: CASSRTGEGEFGYGYTF; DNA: TGTGCCAGCAGCCGAACCGGCGAGGGGGAATTCGGCTATGGCTACACCTTC
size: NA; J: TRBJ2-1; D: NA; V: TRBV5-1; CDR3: CASSLVQDSYNEQFF; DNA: TGCGCCAGCAGCTTGGTTCAGGATTCCTACAATGAGCAGTTCTTC
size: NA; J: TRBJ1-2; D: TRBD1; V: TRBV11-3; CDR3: CASSFSQGALGYTF; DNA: TGTGCCAGCAGCTTTAGCCAGGGGGCGCTCGGCTACACCTTC
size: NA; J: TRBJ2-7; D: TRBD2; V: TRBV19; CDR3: CATKPTGTSSYEQYF; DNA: TGTGCCACTAAACCTACCGGGACTAGCTCCTACGAGCAGTACTTC
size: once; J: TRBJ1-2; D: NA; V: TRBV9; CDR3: CASSVGDTSYGYTF; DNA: TGTGCCAGCAGCGTAGGGGACACAAGCTATGGCTACACCTTC
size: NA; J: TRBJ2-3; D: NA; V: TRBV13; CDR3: CASSLAGETDTDTQYF; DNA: TGTGCCAGCAGCTTAGCAGGCGAAACCGACACAGATACGCAGTATTTT
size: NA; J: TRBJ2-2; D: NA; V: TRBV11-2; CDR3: CASSLGGGTGELFF; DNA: TGTGCCAGCAGCTTAGGGGGAGGCACCGGGGAGCTGTTTTTT
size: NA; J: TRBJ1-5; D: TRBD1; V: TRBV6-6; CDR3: CATWTGGTNQPQHF; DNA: TGTGCCACCTGGACAGGGGGGACAAACCAGCCCCAGCATTTT
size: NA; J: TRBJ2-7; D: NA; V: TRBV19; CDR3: CASSIDLNNRYEQYF; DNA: TGTGCCAGTAGTATAGATCTAAACAACCGCTACGAGCAGTACTTC
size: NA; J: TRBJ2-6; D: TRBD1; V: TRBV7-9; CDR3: CASSLRTGGAGANVLTF; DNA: TGTGCCAGCAGCTTACGTACAGGGGGCGCAGGGGCCAACGTCCTGACTTTC
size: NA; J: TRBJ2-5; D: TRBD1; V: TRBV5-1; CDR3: CASSLQGARKETQYF; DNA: TGCGCCAGCAGCTTGCAGGGGGCGCGAAAAGAGACCCAGTACTTC
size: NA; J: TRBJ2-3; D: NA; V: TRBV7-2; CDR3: CASSPELGLDTQYF; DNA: TGTGCCAGCAGTCCCGAGTTGGGCTTGGATACGCAGTATTTT
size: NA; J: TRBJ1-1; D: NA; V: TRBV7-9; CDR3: CASSPYTGKRGDTEAFF; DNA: TGTGCCAGCAGTCCTTACACAGGGAAAAGAGGGGACACTGAAGCTTTCTTT
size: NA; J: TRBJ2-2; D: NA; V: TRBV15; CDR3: CATSKRPGSTGELFF; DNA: TGTGCCACCAGCAAGCGACCGGGTTCTACCGGGGAGCTGTTTTTT
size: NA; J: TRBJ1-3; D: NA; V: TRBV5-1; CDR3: CASSLVSGAGNTIYF; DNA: TGCGCCAGCAGCTTGGTCTCCGGGGCCGGAAACACCATATATTTT
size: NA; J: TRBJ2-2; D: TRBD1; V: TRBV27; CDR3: CASSLPPGQGELFF; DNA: TGTGCCAGCAGTTTACCTCCGGGACAGGGGGAGCTGTTTTTT
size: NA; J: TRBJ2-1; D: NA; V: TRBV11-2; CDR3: CASGIYNEQFF; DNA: TGTGCCAGCGGGATCTACAATGAGCAGTTCTTC
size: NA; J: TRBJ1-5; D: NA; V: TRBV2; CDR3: CASWAGWGNQPQHF; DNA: TGTGCCAGCTGGGCAGGGTGGGGCAATCAGCCCCAGCATTTT
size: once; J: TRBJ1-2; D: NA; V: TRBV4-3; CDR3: CASSQDPWTYGYTF; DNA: TGCGCCAGCAGCCAAGATCCCTGGACTTATGGCTACACCTTC
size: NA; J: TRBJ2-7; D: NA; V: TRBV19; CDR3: CASSYAGSYEQYF; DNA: TGTGCCAGTAGTTACGCGGGTTCCTACGAGCAGTACTTC
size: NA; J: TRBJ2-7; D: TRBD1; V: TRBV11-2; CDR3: CASSLPPGTGYEQYF; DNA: TGTGCCAGCAGCTTACCTCCTGGGACAGGGTACGAGCAGTACTTC
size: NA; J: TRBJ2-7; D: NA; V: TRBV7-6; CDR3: CASSLAGWREQYF; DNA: TGTGCCAGCAGCTTAGCGGGGTGGCGGGAGCAGTACTTC
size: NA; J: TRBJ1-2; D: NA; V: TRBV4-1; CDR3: CASSQEVREGYGYTF; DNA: TGCGCCAGCAGCCAAGAGGTCAGGGAGGGATATGGCTACACCTTC
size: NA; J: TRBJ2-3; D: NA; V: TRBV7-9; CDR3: CASSPYLDHTDTQYF; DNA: TGTGCCAGCAGCCCATACCTGGACCACACAGATACGCAGTATTTT
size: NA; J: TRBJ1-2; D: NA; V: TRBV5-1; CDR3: CASSLAGPGYTF; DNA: TGCGCCAGCAGCTTGGCGGGTCCTGGCTACACCTTC
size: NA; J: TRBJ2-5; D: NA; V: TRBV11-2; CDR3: CASSGPGLSLQETQYF; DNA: TGTGCCAGCAGCGGACCGGGACTTTCCCTACAAGAGACCCAGTACTTC
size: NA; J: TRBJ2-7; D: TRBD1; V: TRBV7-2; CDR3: CASSPLTGYEQYF; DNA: TGTGCCAGCAGCCCCCTGACAGGGTACGAGCAGTACTTC
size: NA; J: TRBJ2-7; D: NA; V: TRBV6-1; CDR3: CASSEGYEQYF; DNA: TGTGCCAGCAGTGAAGGCTACGAGCAGTACTTC
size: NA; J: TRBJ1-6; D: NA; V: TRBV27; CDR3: CASSFTGRSLHF; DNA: TGTGCCAGCAGTTTTACCGGAAGAAGCCTCCACTTT
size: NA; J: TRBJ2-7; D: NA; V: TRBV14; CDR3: CASSLWGSAYEQYF; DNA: TGTGCCAGCAGCCTATGGGGCAGCGCCTACGAGCAGTACTTC
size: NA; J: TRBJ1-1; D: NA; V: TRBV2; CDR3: CASSQGLPITEAFF; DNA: TGTGCCAGCAGTCAGGGACTCCCTATCACTGAAGCTTTCTTT
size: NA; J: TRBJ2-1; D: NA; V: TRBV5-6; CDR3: CASSWTGNEQFF; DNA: TGTGCCAGCAGCTGGACTGGTAATGAGCAGTTCTTC
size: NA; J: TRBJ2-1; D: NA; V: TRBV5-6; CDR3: CASSLLQEFPNEQFF; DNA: TGTGCCAGCAGCTTGCTACAGGAGTTCCCCAATGAGCAGTTCTTC
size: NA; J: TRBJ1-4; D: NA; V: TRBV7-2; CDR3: CASSPRQARNEKLFF; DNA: TGTGCCAGCAGCCCGAGACAGGCCCGTAATGAAAAACTGTTTTTT
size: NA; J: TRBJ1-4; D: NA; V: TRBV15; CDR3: CATSLSKGGEKLFF; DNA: TGTGCCACCAGCCTCTCTAAGGGGGGTGAAAAACTGTTTTTT
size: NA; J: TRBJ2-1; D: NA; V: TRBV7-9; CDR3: CASQLSNEQFF; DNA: TGTGCCAGCCAGCTTTCCAATGAGCAGTTCTTC
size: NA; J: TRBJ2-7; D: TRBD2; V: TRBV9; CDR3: CASSPSGGAGYEQYF; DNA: TGTGCCAGCAGCCCTAGCGGGGGGGCCGGGTACGAGCAGTACTTC
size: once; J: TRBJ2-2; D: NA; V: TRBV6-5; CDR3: CASSYGRELFF; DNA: TGTGCCAGCAGTTACGGCCGGGAGCTGTTTTTT
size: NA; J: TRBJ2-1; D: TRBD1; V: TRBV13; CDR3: CASSLGPQGTGYNEQFF; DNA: TGTGCCAGCAGCTTAGGGCCACAGGGGACGGGTTACAATGAGCAGTTCTTC
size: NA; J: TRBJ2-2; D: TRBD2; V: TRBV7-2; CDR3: CASSWDYQNTGELFF; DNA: TGTGCCAGCAGTTGGGACTACCAGAACACCGGGGAGCTGTTTTTT
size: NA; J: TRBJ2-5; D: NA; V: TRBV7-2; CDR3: CASSADRNQETQYF; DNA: TGTGCCAGCAGCGCCGACAGGAACCAAGAGACCCAGTACTTC
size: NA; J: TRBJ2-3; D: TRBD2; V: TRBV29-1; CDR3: CSVLERGGQYF; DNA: TGCAGCGTTCTCGAGCGGGGGGGCCAATATTTT
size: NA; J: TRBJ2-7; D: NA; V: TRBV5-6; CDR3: CASSFRTDTEQYF; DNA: TGTGCCAGCAGCTTCCGGACAGACACCGAGCAGTACTTC
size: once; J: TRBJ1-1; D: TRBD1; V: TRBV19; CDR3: CASSDLDRGLGNTEAFF; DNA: TGTGCCAGTAGTGACCTCGACAGGGGGCTTGGGAACACTGAAGCTTTCTTT